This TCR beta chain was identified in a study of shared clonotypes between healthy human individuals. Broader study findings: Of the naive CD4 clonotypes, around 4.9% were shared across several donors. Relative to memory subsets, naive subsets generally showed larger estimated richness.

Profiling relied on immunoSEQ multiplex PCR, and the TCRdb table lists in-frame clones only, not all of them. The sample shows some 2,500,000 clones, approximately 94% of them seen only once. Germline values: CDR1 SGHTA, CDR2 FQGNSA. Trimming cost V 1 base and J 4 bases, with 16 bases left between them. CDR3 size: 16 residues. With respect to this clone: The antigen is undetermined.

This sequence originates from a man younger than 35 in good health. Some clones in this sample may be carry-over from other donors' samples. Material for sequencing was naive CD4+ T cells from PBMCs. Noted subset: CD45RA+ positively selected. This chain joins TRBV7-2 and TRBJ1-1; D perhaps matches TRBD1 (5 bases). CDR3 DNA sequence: TGTGCCAGCAGCTTAGTGTGGCAGGGTGGGGGCACTGAAGCTTTCTTT. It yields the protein CASSLVWQGGGTEAFF.